Listed below are T cell receptor beta chains from one sample, sequenced in a study of blood T cell repertoires in COVID-19. Repertoires were generated with immunoSEQ multiplex PCR, while TCRdb's copy carries only in-frame clones and drops some. The data show some 300,000 clones, nearly 90% seen once. The sequenced sample consisted of PBMCs or T cells enriched from blood (not recorded which). These receptors originate from a woman aged 45-65 years who had been exposed to COVID-19. The CDR3 runs from the conserved cysteine through the conserved F or W. Fields, in order: J gene, D gene, clone size, V gene, CDR3 protein, CDR3 DNA. The D gene is left open where the match is weak. Where a row states a size, it is once, few, many or the class of an expanded clone; other rows omit it.

TRBJ1-1 | - | - | TRBV7-9 | CASSLDRIQGWFF | TGTGCCAGCAGCTTAGATCGGATTCAGGGTTGGTTCTTT
TRBJ1-1 | - | - | TRBV5-1 | CASRSTRTAMNTEAFF | TGCGCCAGCAGGTCGACTCGGACAGCCATGAACACTGAAGCTTTCTTT
TRBJ2-2 | - | - | TRBV28 | CASSLSVPGELFF | TGTGCCAGCAGTCTCAGTGTCCCCGGGGAGCTGTTTTTT
TRBJ1-2 | - | - | TRBV27 | CASRNGGDYGYTF | TGTGCCAGCAGGAATGGGGGGGACTATGGCTACACCTTC
TRBJ2-2 | - | few | TRBV5-6 | CASSSGHANTGELFF | TGTGCCAGCAGCTCGGGACACGCGAACACCGGGGAGCTGTTTTTT
TRBJ2-5 | TRBD2 | - | TRBV19 | CASSIGGGATETQYF | TGTGCCAGTAGTATCGGCGGGGGGGCCACAGAGACCCAGTACTTC
TRBJ1-1 | - | - | TRBV9 | CASSPREASEAFF | TGTGCCAGCAGCCCCCGGGAGGCCAGTGAAGCTTTCTTT
TRBJ2-7 | TRBD2 | - | TRBV19 | CASSPAGGDSYEQYF | TGTGCCAGTAGCCCAGCGGGGGGTGATTCCTACGAGCAGTACTTC
TRBJ1-4 | - | - | TRBV28 | CASSPTGKRANEKLFF | TGTGCCAGCAGCCCTACAGGGAAAAGGGCTAATGAAAAACTGTTTTTT
TRBJ1-2 | TRBD1 | - | TRBV3-1/TRBV3-2 | CASSQDRGGRNGYTF | TGTGCCAGCAGCCAAGATAGAGGGGGCAGGAATGGCTACACCTTC
TRBJ1-5 | - | - | TRBV28 | CASTRGGQPQHF | TGTGCCAGCACCCGGGGAGGGCAGCCCCAGCATTTT
TRBJ2-7 | TRBD2 | - | TRBV18 | CASSPGTILSYEQYF | TGTGCCAGCTCACCCGGGACTATCCTCTCCTACGAGCAGTACTTC
TRBJ2-7 | TRBD1 | - | TRBV6-5 | CASRRTGTYEQYF | TGTGCCAGCCGCAGGACAGGGACCTACGAGCAGTACTTC
TRBJ2-3 | - | few | TRBV28 | CASSSGQHQETSTDTQYF | TGTGCCAGCAGTTCAGGACAGCACCAAGAGACTAGCACAGATACGCAGTATTTT
TRBJ1-2 | - | - | TRBV13 | CASSLGGSDYGYTF | TGTGCCAGCAGCCTCGGGGGTAGTGACTATGGCTACACCTTC
TRBJ1-2 | TRBD1 | - | TRBV19 | CASKTGGVYGYTF | TGTGCCAGTAAGACAGGGGGTGTATATGGCTACACCTTC
TRBJ1-1 | TRBD1 | few | TRBV7-9 | CASSSRQGEIGEAFF | TGTGCCAGCAGCTCGCGACAGGGGGAAATAGGTGAAGCTTTCTTT
TRBJ1-1 | - | - | TRBV4-1 | CASSLSGYTEAFF | TGCGCCAGCAGCCTATCGGGGTACACTGAAGCTTTCTTT
TRBJ1-5 | TRBD1 | - | TRBV30 | CAWDRDREGQPQHF | TGTGCCTGGGACCGGGACAGGGAGGGTCAGCCCCAGCATTTT
TRBJ1-6 | - | - | TRBV5-1 | CASSPRTEKNSPLHF | TGCGCCAGCAGTCCAAGGACAGAAAAAAATTCACCCCTCCACTTT
TRBJ2-1 | - | - | TRBV6-1 | CASSGGGPYSSYNEQFF | TGTGCCAGCAGTGGGGGGGGCCCCTATAGCTCCTACAATGAGCAGTTCTTC
TRBJ2-3 | TRBD1 | - | TRBV7-9 | CASTSGTGWADTQYF | TGTGCCAGCACCTCCGGGACAGGGTGGGCAGATACGCAGTATTTT
TRBJ1-2 | TRBD1 | - | TRBV7-2 | CASSSHRDRDMVYGYTF | TGTGCCAGCAGCTCACACCGGGACAGGGATATGGTCTATGGCTACACCTTC
TRBJ1-3 | - | - | TRBV2 | CASSAAGHGSGNTIYF | TGTGCCAGCAGTGCGGCGGGGCACGGCTCTGGAAACACCATATATTTT
TRBJ2-3 | TRBD2 | - | TRBV7-2 | CASSSGTSGVSDTQYF | TGTGCCAGCAGCTCGGGGACTAGCGGGGTCTCAGATACGCAGTATTTT
TRBJ1-2 | TRBD1 | - | TRBV28 | CASSYLSTGGRGGYTF | TGTGCCAGCAGCTACCTATCGACAGGGGGCAGGGGTGGCTACACCTTC
TRBJ1-2 | - | once | TRBV6-4 | CASSERQGRDGYTF | TGTGCCAGCAGTGAACGGCAGGGCAGAGATGGCTACACCTTC
TRBJ1-3 | - | - | TRBV6-5 | CASSDSLNSGNTIYF | TGTGCCAGCAGTGACTCACTAAACTCTGGAAACACCATATATTTT
TRBJ2-1 | - | - | TRBV10-3 | CAISDARRSTGYNEQFF | TGTGCCATCAGTGACGCCCGCCGATCGACGGGATACAATGAGCAGTTCTTC
TRBJ1-5 | - | - | TRBV5-1 | CASREGNNQPQHF | TGCGCCAGCCGGGAGGGGAACAATCAGCCCCAGCATTTT
TRBJ2-3 | - | - | TRBV4-2 | CASSQDLPGELQYF | TGTGCCAGCAGCCAAGATCTGCCGGGGGAGTTACAGTATTTT
TRBJ1-3 | - | - | TRBV2 | CASKSRVGNTIYF | TGTGCCAGCAAAAGCAGGGTTGGAAACACCATATATTTT
TRBJ2-1 | TRBD2 | - | TRBV27 | CASSFPLDTGGYNEQFF | TGTGCCAGCAGTTTCCCCCTTGACACCGGGGGGTACAATGAGCAGTTCTTC
TRBJ2-5 | TRBD2 | once | TRBV3-1/TRBV3-2 | CASRRGAGETQYF | TGTGCCAGCAGGCGGGGGGCGGGAGAGACCCAGTACTTC
TRBJ1-1 | - | - | TRBV11-2 | CASSSFVVAHGTEAFF | TGTGCCAGCAGCTCATTCGTCGTCGCGCATGGCACTGAAGCTTTCTTT
TRBJ1-1 | - | - | TRBV7-2 | CASSSWTVNTEAFF | TGTGCCAGCAGCTCCTGGACAGTAAACACTGAAGCTTTCTTT
TRBJ1-5 | - | - | TRBV2 | CASSRGQASNQPQHF | TGTGCCAGCAGTAGGGGACAAGCCTCCAATCAGCCCCAGCATTTT
TRBJ1-1 | - | - | TRBV27 | CASNLRSGGSEAFF | TGTGCCAGCAACCTTAGGTCGGGGGGCTCTGAAGCTTTCTTT
TRBJ1-1 | - | - | TRBV25-1 | CATTDTLNTEAFF | TGTGCCACAACGGACACTTTGAACACTGAAGCTTTCTTT
TRBJ1-1 | - | - | TRBV19 | CATGPIGGKNTEAFF | TGTGCCACCGGACCTATCGGGGGAAAGAACACTGAAGCTTTCTTT
TRBJ1-5 | - | - | TRBV19 | CASSDRGWGPQHF | TGTGCCAGTAGTGACCGGGGGTGGGGGCCCCAGCATTTT
TRBJ2-7 | TRBD1 | - | TRBV5-1 | CASSNWPQGAGEQYF | TGCGCCAGCAGCAATTGGCCACAGGGGGCGGGTGAGCAGTACTTC
TRBJ1-4 | - | - | TRBV2 | CASGGRTANEKLFF | TGTGCCAGTGGGGGCAGGACAGCTAATGAAAAACTGTTTTTT
TRBJ2-3 | TRBD2 | - | TRBV7-9 | CASRSLQGRGKADTQYF | TGTGCCAGCAGGTCCCTTCAAGGGAGGGGTAAAGCAGATACGCAGTATTTT
TRBJ2-5 | TRBD2 | once | TRBV7-2 | CASSLLGGGTQETQYF | TGTGCCAGCAGCCTTCTGGGGGGAGGGACCCAAGAGACCCAGTACTTC
TRBJ1-6 | TRBD1 | - | TRBV2 | CASMREGQPNSPLHF | TGTGCCAGCATGCGCGAGGGACAGCCTAATTCACCCCTCCACTTT
TRBJ2-7 | - | - | TRBV10-1 | CASSEKDSEKGYEQYF | TGCGCCAGCAGTGAGAAGGACAGCGAAAAGGGGTACGAGCAGTACTTC
TRBJ2-7 | - | - | TRBV7-2 | CASSPGSTPKGLYF | TGTGCCAGCAGCCCCGGTTCGACGCCAAAGGGACTGTACTTC
TRBJ2-7 | TRBD1 | - | TRBV7-2 | CASSQQGASYEQYF | TGTGCCAGCAGCCAACAGGGGGCAAGCTACGAGCAGTACTTC
TRBJ2-5 | TRBD2 | - | TRBV3-1/TRBV3-2 | CASSQRGGTQETQYF | TGTGCCAGCAGCCAACGCGGGGGGACCCAAGAGACCCAGTACTTC
TRBJ2-1 | TRBD2 | - | TRBV7-6 | CASSLEASGDYNEQFF | TGTGCCAGCAGCTTAGAGGCTAGCGGGGATTACAATGAGCAGTTCTTC
TRBJ2-7 | - | - | TRBV29-1 | CSVESPEDEQYF | TGCAGCGTTGAAAGCCCCGAGGACGAGCAGTACTTC
TRBJ1-2 | - | few | TRBV6-5 | CAARGAGGGYTF | TGTGCCGCACGGGGGGCAGGTGGTGGCTACACCTTC
TRBJ1-5 | TRBD1 | - | TRBV19 | CASSKGTVNQPQHF | TGTGCCAGTAGTAAGGGGACAGTAAATCAGCCCCAGCATTTT
TRBJ1-4 | - | - | TRBV5-1 | CASRKEEGSEKLFF | TGCGCCAGCAGAAAGGAGGAGGGGAGTGAAAAACTGTTTTTT
TRBJ2-7 | TRBD2 | - | TRBV19 | CASNRRGGIDEQYF | TGTGCCAGTAACCGGCGGGGGGGGATCGACGAGCAGTACTTC
TRBJ1-6 | TRBD1 | - | TRBV5-4 | CASSLAGTGFNSPLHF | TGTGCCAGCAGCCTTGCCGGGACAGGATTTAATTCACCCCTCCACTTT